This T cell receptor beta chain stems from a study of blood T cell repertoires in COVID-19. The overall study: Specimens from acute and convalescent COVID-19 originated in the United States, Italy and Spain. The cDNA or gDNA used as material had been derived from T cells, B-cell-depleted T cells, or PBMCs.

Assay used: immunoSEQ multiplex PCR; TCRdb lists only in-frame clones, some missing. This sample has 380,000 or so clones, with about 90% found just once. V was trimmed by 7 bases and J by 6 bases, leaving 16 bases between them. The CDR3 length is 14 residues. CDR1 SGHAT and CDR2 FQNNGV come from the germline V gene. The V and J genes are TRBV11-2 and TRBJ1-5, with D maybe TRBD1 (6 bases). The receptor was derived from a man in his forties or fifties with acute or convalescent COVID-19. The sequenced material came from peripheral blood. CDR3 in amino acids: CASILKGHPQPQHF. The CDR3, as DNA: TGTGCCAGCATCCTGAAGGGACACCCTCAGCCCCAGCATTTT.